These 25 T cell receptor beta chains were sequenced from one sample in a study of shared clonotypes between healthy human individuals. Generated by immunoSEQ multiplex PCR, the TCRdb table keeps only in-frame clones and is missing some. The data hold almost 750,000 clones, with around 77% observed a single time. Sequencing used memory CD4+ T cells sorted from blood. Subset denoted: CD45RA-negative fraction. Every receptor here comes from a woman under 40 in good health.

V gene TRBV28 combines with J gene TRBJ2-7; D perhaps matches TRBD2 (5 bases). This CDR3 has 12 amino acids. The germline gives CDR1 MDHEN, CDR2 SYDVKM. V lost 5 bases and J lost 5, with 10 bases in between. CDR3 sequence (DNA): TGTGCCAGCAGTCGGGGAAACCACGAGCAGTACTTC. Protein product: CASSRGNHEQYF.

The chain joins TRBV6-4 to TRBJ2-7, with 8 bases fitting TRBD2. The CDR3 is 15 residues long. V lost 6 bases, J lost 3 bases, and 10 bases stayed unmatched. Looked up from germline, CDR1 is MRHNA and CDR2 is SNTAGT. CDR3 nucleotide sequence: TGTGCCAGCAGAGGCCCCGGGACTAGTTACTACGAGCAGTACTTC. This encodes CASRGPGTSYYEQYF.

The V and J genes are TRBV18 and TRBJ2-6; TRBD1 matches at 11 bases. V lost 3 bases and J lost 5; bases outside the gene matches: 3. Germline-derived CDR1 and CDR2 are KGHSH and LQKENI. The CDR3 runs to 16 residues. CDR3 loop: CASSPGQGAWANVLTF. CDR3 bases: TGTGCCAGCTCACCCGGACAGGGGGCTTGGGCCAACGTCCTGACTTTC.

The V and J genes are TRBV7-9 and TRBJ2-4; 7 bases fit TRBD2. Germline-derived CDR1 and CDR2 are SEHNR and FQNEAQ (reference sequence). V trimming: 5 bases; J trimming: 6 bases; junction bases outside the gene matches: 13. The CDR3 has 16 residues. In nucleotides, the CDR3 is TGTGCCAGCAGCCCCCCTGGCGACTGGGGGGGAAACATTCAGTACTTC. This codes for CASSPPGDWGGNIQYF.

V is TRBV18 and J is TRBJ1-5; the D gene is possibly TRBD1 (5 bases). CDR3 length: 16 residues. Trimming shortened V by 3 bases and J by 5 bases, and 17 bases separated the two germline ends. From germline, CDR1 is KGHSH and CDR2 LQKENI. The CDR3 sequence: CASSPLGQGGDQPQHF. CDR3 in DNA: TGTGCCAGCTCACCTTTGGGGCAGGGAGGGGATCAGCCCCAGCATTTT.

The rearrangement uses TRBV6-5 and TRBJ2-1, with TRBD2 matching over 9 bases. This CDR3 is 15 amino acids long. V shed 6 bases and J 0 bases; nucleotides not matched to a gene: 3. CDR1 is MNHEY, CDR2 SVGAGI, per germline. The CDR3 nucleotides are TGTGCCAGCAGGCTAGCGGGAACCTCCTACAATGAGCAGTTCTTC. Protein sequence: CASRLAGTSYNEQFF.

The V gene is TRBV27, the J gene TRBJ2-5; D ambiguous. The CDR3 is 12 amino acids. Germline CDR1 and CDR2: MNHEY and SMNVEV (reference sequence). V was pared by 3 bases and J by 7 bases, with 9 bases between. CDR3 sequence: CASSFPLGTQYF. In DNA, the CDR3 is TGTGCCAGCAGTTTTCCCCTAGGGACCCAGTACTTC.

This clone has only a few counts. This chain connects TRBV6-5 to TRBJ2-2; a possible D gene is TRBD1 (5 bases). There are 15 residues in the CDR3. Trimming took off 5 bases at V and 7 bases at J, with 17 bases between the two ends. The germline gives CDR1 MNHEY, CDR2 SVGAGI. The CDR3 spells CASSVERGVGGELFF. The CDR3 DNA sequence: TGTGCCAGCAGTGTGGAAAGGGGTGTAGGCGGGGAGCTGTTTTTT.

This clone was observed a single time. J is TRBJ2-5 and V is TRBV5-4, with D hard to call. Germline lookup yields CDR1 SGHNT and CDR2 YYREEE (reference sequence). The CDR3 extends over 13 amino acids. Trimming shortened V by 3 bases and J by 2 bases, and 8 bases separated the two germline ends. The chain's CDR3 is CASSSELQETQYF. CDR3 DNA sequence: TGTGCCAGCAGCTCCGAGTTACAAGAGACCCAGTACTTC.

This chain connects TRBV27 to TRBJ2-7, with 11 bases that match TRBD1. The CDR3 has 16 amino acids. Per the germline V gene, CDR1 is MNHEY and CDR2 is SMNVEV (reference sequence). Unmatched junction bases numbered 13, after V lost 5 bases and J lost 7 bases. The CDR3 region has the DNA TGTGCCAGCAGTACGGCTCCGGGACAGGGGGTTGGTGAGCAGTACTTC. It encodes CASSTAPGQGVGEQYF.

The V and J genes are TRBV28 and TRBJ1-2; perhaps TRBD1 as D (5 bases). Trimming stripped 3 bases from V and 7 bases from J, with 21 bases between. The germline V gene has CDR1 MDHEN and CDR2 SYDVKM. The CDR3 sequence is 16 residues long. The CDR3 DNA sequence: TGTGCCAGCAGTTTCGACAGACAACCTCTAGTCCTTGGCTACACCTTC. Translating gives CASSFDRQPLVLGYTF.

This clone was observed once. V usage is TRBV7-2 and J usage is TRBJ2-2, with 9 bases identical to TRBD2. With 6 bases clipped from V and 6 bases from J, the junction kept 5 bases outside the gene matches. CDR3 length equals 14 residues. The germline gives CDR1 SGHTA, CDR2 FQGNSA. CDR3 sequence: CASRPSGKAGELFF. The CDR3 DNA sequence: TGTGCCAGCAGACCTAGCGGGAAGGCCGGGGAGCTGTTTTTT.

This clone was counted between two and nine times. The chain recombines TRBV14 with TRBJ2-1; 8 bases align to TRBD2. The trim removed 0 bases at V and 12 bases at J, leaving 7 bases unmatched. The CDR3 is 14 amino acids. From germline, CDR1 is SGHDN and CDR2 FVKESK. Written as DNA, the CDR3 is TGTGCCAGCAGCCAAGATCCAGCGGGAGTTAGGCAGTTCTTC. As protein: CASSQDPAGVRQFF.

The V gene is TRBV5-1, the J gene TRBJ2-7; the D call may be TRBD1 or TRBD2 (5 bases each). Germline-derived CDR1 and CDR2 are SGHRS and YFSETQ. This CDR3 has 16 residues. V was pared by 2 bases and J by 0 bases, with 15 bases between. Here the CDR3 reads CASSLSYGAPSYEQYF. In nucleotides, the CDR3 is TGCGCCAGCAGCTTAAGTTACGGGGCCCCCTCCTACGAGCAGTACTTC. The whole variable domain, remainder taken from reference TRBV5-1 and TRBJ2-7, is KAGVTQTPRYLIKTRGQQVTLSCSPISGHRSVSWYQQTPGQGLQFLFEYFSETQRNKGNFPGRFSGRQFSNSRSEMNVSTLELGDSALYLCASSLSYGAPSYEQYFGPGTRLTVT.

This clone was recorded a few times. The chain uses TRBV7-2 and TRBJ1-5; D possibly corresponds to TRBD1 (5 bases). There are 15 residues in the CDR3. In germline, CDR1 is SGHTA, CDR2 FQGNSA. Trimming took off 5 bases at V and 3 bases at J, with 14 bases between the two ends. CDR3 coding DNA: TGTGCCAGCAGCGAGCAGGGCACGAACAATCAGCCCCAGCATTTT. It codes for CASSEQGTNNQPQHF. Combining the CDR3 with reference TRBV7-2 and TRBJ1-5 gives the whole variable domain GAGVSQSPSNKVTEKGKDVELRCDPISGHTALYWYRQSLGQGLEFLIYFQGNSAPDKSGLPSDRFSAERTGGSVSTLTIQRTQQEDSAVYLCASSEQGTNNQPQHFGDGTRLSIL.

The rearrangement joins TRBV19 to TRBJ1-1; unclear D gene. The CDR3 length is 13 residues. V dropped 6 bases and J dropped 1 base, with 9 bases sitting between them. Germline V gene sequence: CDR1 LNHDA, CDR2 SQIVND (reference sequence). Here the CDR3 reads CASRSLTNTEAFF. CDR3 in DNA: TGTGCCAGTAGGTCTTTGACGAACACTGAAGCTTTCTTT. The variable domain in full, with the rest retrieved from reference TRBV19 and TRBJ1-1, is DGGITQSPKYLFRKEGQNVTLSCEQNLNHDAMYWYRQDPGQGLRLIYYSQIVNDFQKGDIAEGYSVSREKKESFPLTVTSAQKNPTAFYLCASRSLTNTEAFFGQGTRLTVV.

The V call is TRBV25-1, the J call TRBJ2-5; a possible D gene is TRBD1 (6 bases). V was shortened by 6 bases and J by 3 bases, with 11 bases between the two germline ends. The V gene's germline CDR1 is MGHDK and CDR2 SYGVNS. The length of the CDR3 is 13 residues. The CDR3 here is CASSYRDKETQYF. The CDR3, as DNA: TGTGCCAGCAGCTACAGGGATAAAGAGACCCAGTACTTC.

The rearrangement joins TRBV5-1 to TRBJ2-7, with a tentative D call TRBD2 (5 bases). V shed 0 bases and J shed 1 base, with 14 bases lying between them. The germline V gene encodes CDR1 SGHRS and CDR2 YFSETQ. The CDR3 totals 16 residues. The CDR3 DNA is TGCGCCAGCAGCTTGGGCGGGTCGCTAAATTCCTACGAGCAGTACTTC. This encodes CASSLGGSLNSYEQYF. The variable domain in full, completed from reference TRBV5-1 and TRBJ2-7, reads KAGVTQTPRYLIKTRGQQVTLSCSPISGHRSVSWYQQTPGQGLQFLFEYFSETQRNKGNFPGRFSGRQFSNSRSEMNVSTLELGDSALYLCASSLGGSLNSYEQYFGPGTRLTVT.

V usage is TRBV11-3 and J usage is TRBJ2-1; D may be TRBD2 (6 bases). The CDR3 totals 12 residues. Trimming pared 0 bases from V and 15 bases from J, leaving 12 bases between. Germline-derived CDR1 and CDR2 are SGHNT and YENEEA. CDR3 nucleotides: TGTGCCAGCAGCTTAGAAGGGACTGTCTTGTTCTTC. It specifies CASSLEGTVLFF.

The chain uses TRBV4-1 and TRBJ1-4; possibly TRBD1 for D (6 bases). Trimming cost V 1 base and J 4 bases, with 10 bases left between them. This CDR3 contains 15 residues. Germline V gene data show CDR1 as MGHRA and CDR2 as YSYEKL. The CDR3 sequence is CASSQGDTNNEKLFF. The CDR3 DNA reads as TGCGCCAGCAGCCAAGGGGACACCAATAATGAAAAACTGTTTTTT.

There are a few counts of this clone. Here the CDR3 DNA reads TGTGCCAGCAGCCTAGTACAGGGGCCGGGTGAAAAACTGTTTTTT. Protein: CASSLVQGPGEKLFF. This rearrangement joins TRBV11-2 to TRBJ1-4; 7 bases match TRBD1. Trimming removed 5 bases from V and 7 bases from J; junction bases left unmatched: 10. Germline V gives CDR1 SGHAT, CDR2 FQNNGV. There are 15 residues in the CDR3.

In this sample, this clone turned up many times. The V gene is TRBV4-1, the J gene TRBJ2-1, with 8 bases aligning to TRBD2. V dropped 4 bases and J dropped 5; count of bases not matched to a gene: 13. Germline V lookup: CDR1 MGHRA, CDR2 YSYEKL. This CDR3 is built from 17 residues. The CDR3 here is CASSPRGGGESDNEQFF. Written as DNA, the CDR3 is TGCGCCAGCAGCCCCCGGGGGGGCGGGGAATCAGACAATGAGCAGTTCTTC.

This clone was picked up a small number of times. V and J are TRBV20-1 and TRBJ1-4; D is unclear. This CDR3 region has 10 residues. The germline gives CDR1 DFQATT, CDR2 SNEGSKA (reference sequence). Deletions cut 8 bases from V and 10 bases from J, with 11 bases between. The CDR3 DNA reads TGCAGTCCGATTGAGGGAAAACTGTTTTTT. It specifies CSPIEGKLFF.

V usage is TRBV6-5 and J usage is TRBJ1-5; 7 bases map to TRBD1. The V and J ends lost 8 bases and 4 bases, in that order; junction bases with no gene match: 5. In germline, CDR1 is MNHEY, CDR2 SVGAGI. The CDR3 consists of 13 residues. The CDR3 region has the DNA TGTGCCAGCCAGGGGGGGCTTAATCAGCCCCAGCATTTT. Translation: CASQGGLNQPQHF.

Comments on this clone: Its ends do not fully match the called genes, so a read error is possible. V gene TRBV11-2 combines with J gene TRBJ1-2; 7 nucleotides agree with TRBD1. The germline CDR1 and CDR2 sequences are SGHAT and FQNNGV. This CDR3 contains 13 residues. CDR3 sequence: CASSLNQRDRAAF. The DNA for the CDR3 is TGTGCCAGCAGCTTAAACCAGAGGGACAGAGCTGCCTTC.